This passage covers 10 T cell receptor beta chains from one sample sequenced in a study of T cell clones after liver transplantation. This table comes from immunoSEQ multiplex PCR, and its TCRdb copy is limited to in-frame clones, with some not included. The sample consists of 85,000 to 110,000 clones, 84% of them appearing once. The sequencing used CD4+ T cells from blood, collected approximately 45 months after liver transplant. These receptors originate from a human patient who received a liver transplant. Some T cells may possibly be graft donor cells.

The J gene is TRBJ1-5, the V gene TRBV19; possible D gene TRBD1, 6 bases. CDR1 is LNHDA and CDR2 is SQIVND in the germline V gene (reference sequence). The CDR3 extends over 15 amino acids. V shed 7 bases and J shed 3 bases, with 16 bases lying between them. The CDR3 loop is CASTWRGPSNQPQHF. CDR3 coding DNA: TGTGCCAGTACTTGGCGGGGGCCTTCCAATCAGCCCCAGCATTTT.

This rearrangement joins TRBV27 to TRBJ2-7; D possibly corresponds to TRBD1 (6 bases). The CDR3 contains 13 residues. The germline CDR1 and CDR2 sequences are MNHEY and SMNVEV (reference sequence). V lost 5 bases and J 6 bases, leaving 14 bases between the germline ends. The CDR3 region has the DNA TGTGCCAGCAGTACCTACAGGGTGGGCGAGCAGTACTTC. Protein product: CASSTYRVGEQYF.

The chain employs TRBV2 and TRBJ1-5; D is undetermined. Trimming took 6 bases from V and 0 from J, leaving 9 bases between them. The CDR3 loop spans 14 amino acids. Germline CDR1 is SNHLY and CDR2 is FYNNEI. In DNA, the CDR3 is TGTGCCAGCAGGGCGGACGTTAGCAATCAGCCCCAGCATTTT. It codes for CASRADVSNQPQHF.

CDR3 coding DNA: TGTGCCAGCAGCTCCAGCGGGAGTGGGGAGACCCAGTACTTC. Amino acid sequence: CASSSSGSGETQYF. J is TRBJ2-5 and V is TRBV7-3; 8 nucleotides agree with TRBD2. CDR1 is SGHTA, CDR2 FQGTGA, per germline. The CDR3 length is 14 residues. The V gene end was trimmed by 4 bases and the J gene end by 5 bases; junction bases not matched to a gene: 6.

The genes are TRBV2 and TRBJ1-5; tentative D call: TRBD1 (6 bases). The V and J ends lost 2 bases and 0 bases respectively, with 8 bases between them. The CDR3 consists of 15 residues. Per the germline V gene, CDR1 is SNHLY and CDR2 is FYNNEI. The DNA for the CDR3 is TGTGCCAGCAGTGAACAGGGGTCTAGCAATCAGCCCCAGCATTTT. This sequence encodes CASSEQGSSNQPQHF.

V usage is TRBV10-3 and J usage is TRBJ1-2, with 7 bases identical to TRBD1. The CDR3 sequence is 17 residues long. Germline V gives CDR1 ENHRY, CDR2 SYGVKD. Trimming cost V 0 bases and J 0 bases; bases outside gene matches: 7. CDR3 bases: TGTGCCATCAGTGAGTCTAACAGGGGCCCCTCTAACTATGGCTACACCTTC. Protein: CAISESNRGPSNYGYTF.

The chain uses TRBV27 and TRBJ2-2, with a tentative D call TRBD1 (6 bases). The germline V gene encodes CDR1 MNHEY and CDR2 SMNVEV (reference sequence). V dropped 5 bases and J dropped 5 bases, with 15 bases sitting between them. The CDR3 totals 15 residues. The DNA of the CDR3 is TGTGCCAGCAGTCCACGCCGGACAGTAACCGGGGAGCTGTTTTTT. This sequence encodes CASSPRRTVTGELFF.

This clone has only a few counts. J is TRBJ1-1 and V is TRBV6-1; D call uncertain. The CDR3 is 13 residues long. Germline-derived CDR1 and CDR2 are MNHNS and SASEGT. V lost 6 bases, J lost 1 base, and 9 bases lay in between. The CDR3 here is CASRRTENTEAFF. CDR3 bases: TGTGCCAGCAGGCGGACGGAGAACACTGAAGCTTTCTTT.

V usage is TRBV6-5 and J usage is TRBJ1-1; D not resolved. Germline-derived CDR1 and CDR2 are MNHEY and SVGAGI. This CDR3 has 15 residues. Trimming pared 2 bases from V and 4 bases from J, leaving 14 bases between. This chain's CDR3 is CASSYGGYKGTEAFF. The CDR3 bases are TGTGCCAGCAGTTACGGTGGATACAAGGGCACTGAAGCTTTCTTT.

The chain employs TRBV19 and TRBJ1-5; D gene uncertain. V lost 6 bases and J lost 2, with 20 bases in between. Germline V CDR1 and CDR2: LNHDA, SQIVND (reference sequence). The CDR3 runs to 17 residues. The CDR3 DNA sequence: TGTGCCAGTAGGGATCTCGGCCCCAGTATGGGCAATCAGCCCCAGCATTTT. It codes for CASRDLGPSMGNQPQHF.